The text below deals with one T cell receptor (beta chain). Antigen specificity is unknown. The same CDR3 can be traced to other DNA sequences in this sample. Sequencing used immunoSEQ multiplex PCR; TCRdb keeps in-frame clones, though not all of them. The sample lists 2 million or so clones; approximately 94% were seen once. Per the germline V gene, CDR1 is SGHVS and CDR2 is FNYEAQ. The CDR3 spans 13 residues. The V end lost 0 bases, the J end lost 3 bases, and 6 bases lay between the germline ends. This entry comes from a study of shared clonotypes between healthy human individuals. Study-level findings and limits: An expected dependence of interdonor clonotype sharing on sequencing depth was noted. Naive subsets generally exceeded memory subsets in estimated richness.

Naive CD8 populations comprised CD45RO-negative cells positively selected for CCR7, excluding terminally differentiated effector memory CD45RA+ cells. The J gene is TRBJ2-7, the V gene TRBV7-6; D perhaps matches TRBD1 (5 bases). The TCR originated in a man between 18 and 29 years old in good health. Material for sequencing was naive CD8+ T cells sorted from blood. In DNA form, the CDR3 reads TGTGCCAGCAGCTTAGCGGGGCTCTACGAGCAGTACTTC. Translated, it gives CASSLAGLYEQYF.